The rows below give T cell receptor beta chains drawn from one sample of a study of T cell repertoires in cytomegalovirus infection. Via MiXCR, TCRdb re-called the reads, giving one row per CDR3 protein. The sample lists more than 250,000 distinct CDR3 sequences, around 25% occurring once. Antigens of these TCRs are unknown. The sequencing here drew on cultured PBMCs, taken from culture after CMV antigen stimulation. These receptors were collected from a human donor in good health (CMV status not recorded). Some clones in this sample may be carry-over from other donors' samples. The CDR3 runs from the conserved cysteine through the conserved F or W. A D gene is named only where the DNA matches it firmly. Where a row states a size, it is once, few, many or the class of an expanded clone; other rows omit it.

clone_size: NA
v_call: TRBV19
j_call: TRBJ1-1
d_call: TRBD1
cdr3_nt: TGTGCCAGTAGCCCTAGACAGGGGGCTGGCACTGAAGCTTTCTTT
cdr3_aa: CASSPRQGAGTEAFF

clone_size: many
v_call: TRBV7-8
j_call: TRBJ2-5
d_call: TRBD1
cdr3_nt: TGTGCCAGCAGCCCTCCTGACAGGGCAGAGACCCAGTACTTC
cdr3_aa: CASSPPDRAETQYF

clone_size: NA
v_call: TRBV9
j_call: TRBJ2-1
d_call: NA
cdr3_nt: TGTGCCAGCAGCGTAGTAACCGGGCCCGAGCAGTTCTTC
cdr3_aa: CASSVVTGPEQFF

clone_size: few
v_call: TRBV6-5
j_call: TRBJ2-6
d_call: NA
cdr3_nt: TGTGCCAGCAGTTCCCGGAGCAGGGTCGCCTCTGGGGCCAACGTCCTGACTTTC
cdr3_aa: CASSSRSRVASGANVLTF

clone_size: NA
v_call: TRBV3-1
j_call: TRBJ1-4
d_call: NA
cdr3_nt: TGTGCCAGCAGCCAAGACAGGGGAGGAAAACTGTTTTTT
cdr3_aa: CASSQDRGGKLFF

clone_size: few
v_call: TRBV27
j_call: TRBJ1-2
d_call: TRBD1
cdr3_nt: TGTGCCAGCAGTCCGTGGGACAGAAAAAACTATGGCTACACCTTC
cdr3_aa: CASSPWDRKNYGYTF

clone_size: NA
v_call: TRBV4-2
j_call: TRBJ2-2
d_call: NA
cdr3_nt: TGTGCCAGCAGCCAAGAGACATTGAACACCGGGGAGCTGTTTTTT
cdr3_aa: CASSQETLNTGELFF

clone_size: NA
v_call: TRBV7-2
j_call: TRBJ1-2
d_call: NA
cdr3_nt: TGTGCCAGCAGCTTCGATTCAGCTACTAACTATGGCTACACCTTC
cdr3_aa: CASSFDSATNYGYTF

clone_size: many
v_call: TRBV7-8
j_call: TRBJ2-5
d_call: TRBD2
cdr3_nt: TGTGCCAGCAGCTCCATTCCAACTAGCGGGAACCAAGAGACCCAGTACTTC
cdr3_aa: CASSSIPTSGNQETQYF

clone_size: NA
v_call: TRBV7-6
j_call: TRBJ2-1
d_call: NA
cdr3_nt: TGTGCCAGCAGCCGTGTCCGTGTTGGAGAGCAGTTCTTC
cdr3_aa: CASSRVRVGEQFF

clone_size: NA
v_call: TRBV7-6
j_call: TRBJ2-2
d_call: NA
cdr3_nt: TGTGCCAGCAGCTTAACTCTGGACACCGGGGAGCTGTTTTTT
cdr3_aa: CASSLTLDTGELFF

clone_size: NA
v_call: TRBV7-4
j_call: TRBJ2-5
d_call: NA
cdr3_nt: TGTGCCAGCAGCTTAGTATCTTCGCAAGAGACCCAGTACTTC
cdr3_aa: CASSLVSSQETQYF

clone_size: NA
v_call: TRBV2
j_call: TRBJ1-5
d_call: NA
cdr3_nt: TGTGCCAGCAGTGAGGACGCCCAAAGGAGGTATAGCAATCAGCCCCAGCATTTT
cdr3_aa: CASSEDAQRRYSNQPQHF

clone_size: NA
v_call: TRBV6-6
j_call: TRBJ2-4
d_call: NA
cdr3_nt: TGTGCCGGATCCTTGGGGGACATTCAGTACTTC
cdr3_aa: CAGSLGDIQYF

clone_size: NA
v_call: TRBV19
j_call: TRBJ2-4
d_call: TRBD2
cdr3_nt: TGTGCCAGTAGTCCTAGACTAGCGGGCGGGGCCAAAAGCATTCAGTACTTC
cdr3_aa: CASSPRLAGGAKSIQYF

clone_size: NA
v_call: TRBV4-3
j_call: TRBJ1-6
d_call: TRBD1
cdr3_nt: TGCGCCAGCAGCCAAGGCACGGGACAGGGGCTTTATTCACCCCTCCACTTT
cdr3_aa: CASSQGTGQGLYSPLHF

clone_size: NA
v_call: TRBV20-1
j_call: TRBJ1-1
d_call: NA
cdr3_nt: TGCAGTGCTAGAGGGAAAGGGGGGCTACCTGAAGCTTTCTTT
cdr3_aa: CSARGKGGLPEAFF

clone_size: many
v_call: TRBV7-9
j_call: TRBJ2-3
d_call: TRBD2
cdr3_nt: TGTGCCAGCAGCTCAAAGATCCGACTAGCGGGAGTGCAAGATACGCAGTATTTT
cdr3_aa: CASSSKIRLAGVQDTQYF

clone_size: NA
v_call: TRBV11-3
j_call: TRBJ2-7
d_call: TRBD1
cdr3_nt: TGTGCCAGCACCCTCCCGGACAGGGGTCCGGACGAGCAGTACTTC
cdr3_aa: CASTLPDRGPDEQYF

clone_size: few
v_call: TRBV6-5
j_call: TRBJ2-1
d_call: TRBD2
cdr3_nt: TGTGCCAGCAACCAATGGAGGGAGGGACACAATGAGCAGTTCTTC
cdr3_aa: CASNQWREGHNEQFF

clone_size: NA
v_call: TRBV12-3/TRBV12-4
j_call: TRBJ2-2
d_call: TRBD2
cdr3_nt: TGTGCCAGCAGTTTCGGACTAGCGGGACCCACCGGGGAGCTGTTTTTT
cdr3_aa: CASSFGLAGPTGELFF

clone_size: many
v_call: TRBV6-1
j_call: TRBJ2-1
d_call: TRBD1
cdr3_nt: TGTGCCAGCAGTGAGCAACTAGGACAGGGCGGCAATGAGCAGTTCTTC
cdr3_aa: CASSEQLGQGGNEQFF

clone_size: NA
v_call: TRBV18
j_call: TRBJ1-2
d_call: NA
cdr3_nt: TGTGCCAGCTCACCGGAACAGGCAAACTATGGCTACACCTTC
cdr3_aa: CASSPEQANYGYTF

clone_size: few
v_call: TRBV4-3
j_call: TRBJ2-6
d_call: NA
cdr3_nt: TGCGCCAGCAGCTATAGTGAATTAGGGGAAAAAACTTCTGGGGCCAACGTCCTGACTTTC
cdr3_aa: CASSYSELGEKTSGANVLTF

clone_size: few
v_call: TRBV7-6
j_call: TRBJ2-7
d_call: NA
cdr3_nt: TGTGCCAGCAGCTTAGCTTTGCCAGGTGCTTCCTACGAGCAGTACTTC
cdr3_aa: CASSLALPGASYEQYF

clone_size: NA
v_call: TRBV27
j_call: TRBJ2-3
d_call: TRBD1
cdr3_nt: TGTGCCAGCAAGGGACAGGGCACAGATACGCAGTATTTT
cdr3_aa: CASKGQGTDTQYF

clone_size: few
v_call: TRBV29-1
j_call: TRBJ2-4
d_call: NA
cdr3_nt: TGCAGCGTTGAAGATGGGGTCGGACACGTGTTT
cdr3_aa: CSVEDGVGHVF

clone_size: few
v_call: TRBV4-1
j_call: TRBJ2-5
d_call: NA
cdr3_nt: TGCGCCAGCAGCCCAGAGGACGGGCGCCAAGAGACCCAGTACTTC
cdr3_aa: CASSPEDGRQETQYF

clone_size: few
v_call: TRBV4-2
j_call: TRBJ1-4
d_call: TRBD1
cdr3_nt: TGTGCCAGCAGCCAAGAAGGCGGGACAGGGTTGGCTGAAAAACTGTTTTTT
cdr3_aa: CASSQEGGTGLAEKLFF

clone_size: NA
v_call: TRBV7-6
j_call: TRBJ1-1
d_call: NA
cdr3_nt: TGTGCCAGCAGCTTACAGGGGACATCGAACACTGAAGCTTTCTTT
cdr3_aa: CASSLQGTSNTEAFF

clone_size: NA
v_call: TRBV6-2/TRBV6-3
j_call: TRBJ1-1
d_call: NA
cdr3_nt: TGTGCCAGCAGTTACTCCCCACAAGGAGTATCCACTGAAGCTTTCTTT
cdr3_aa: CASSYSPQGVSTEAFF

clone_size: NA
v_call: TRBV7-8
j_call: TRBJ2-3
d_call: NA
cdr3_nt: TGTGCCAGTTCCGCGGTTAGGGGCGCAGATACGCAGTATTTT
cdr3_aa: CASSAVRGADTQYF

clone_size: NA
v_call: TRBV6-5
j_call: TRBJ2-1
d_call: TRBD1
cdr3_nt: TGTGCCAGCGGGGACAGACCCCACAATGAGCAGTTCTTC
cdr3_aa: CASGDRPHNEQFF

clone_size: few
v_call: TRBV7-2
j_call: TRBJ2-4
d_call: TRBD2
cdr3_nt: TGTGCCAGCAGCTTAGATAGCGGGAGAGTCGGCGACATTCAGTACTTC
cdr3_aa: CASSLDSGRVGDIQYF

clone_size: few
v_call: TRBV20-1
j_call: TRBJ1-5
d_call: NA
cdr3_nt: TGCAGTGCTAGCGAGGGTAGGGATCAGCCCCAGCATTTT
cdr3_aa: CSASEGRDQPQHF

clone_size: few
v_call: TRBV20-1
j_call: TRBJ2-1
d_call: NA
cdr3_nt: TGCAGTGCGTCCCCGGGACCGGAGAAGTTCTTC
cdr3_aa: CSASPGPEKFF

clone_size: few
v_call: TRBV27
j_call: TRBJ2-3
d_call: NA
cdr3_nt: TGTGCCAGCAGGGGTTGGGATACGCAGTATTTT
cdr3_aa: CASRGWDTQYF

clone_size: NA
v_call: TRBV7-8
j_call: TRBJ2-7
d_call: NA
cdr3_nt: TGTGCCAGCAGCGGGCGGACAGAGGGAACCGAGCAGTACTTC
cdr3_aa: CASSGRTEGTEQYF

clone_size: few
v_call: TRBV27
j_call: TRBJ1-5
d_call: NA
cdr3_nt: TGTGCCAGCAGTTTGGGTACGGGACGGCGAGATCAGCCCCAGCATTTT
cdr3_aa: CASSLGTGRRDQPQHF